These 25 T cell receptor beta chains originate from one sample sequenced in a study of CXCR3-negative and CXCR3-positive naive CD8 T cells. The TRB cDNA libraries were prepared by 5' RACE with UMI labels. TCRdb reprocessed the 5' RACE reads; each CDR3 protein has one entry and no DNA is given. The sample includes roughly 89,000 distinct CDR3 sequences. Material for sequencing was naive CXCR3- CD8+ T cells from blood. The sample's subset: CD45RO-CCR7+CD27+CD95- naive CD8+ T cells lacking CXCR3 (TNR3-). The receptor source for this set is a human donor in good health. Some clones in this sample may be carry-over from other donors' samples.

The genes are TRBV11-1 and TRBJ2-3; TCRdb designates TRBD1, a call that cannot be tested without DNA. The germline CDR1 and CDR2 sequences are SGHAT and FQDESV (reference sequence). This CDR3 has 17 residues. The chain's CDR3 is CASSLWDSDLQFYTQYF. Together with reference TRBV11-1 and TRBJ2-3, the CDR3 gives the full variable domain: EAEVAQSPRYKITEKSQAVAFWCDPISGHATLYWYRQILGQGPELLVQFQDESVVDDSQLPKDRFSAERLKGVDSTLKIQPAELGDSAMYLCASSLWDSDLQFYTQYFGPGTRLTVL.

The V gene is TRBV7-2, the J gene TRBJ2-1; TCRdb designates TRBD1, a call that cannot be tested without DNA. Germline values: CDR1 SGHTA, CDR2 FQGNSA. This CDR3 has 15 amino acids. The CDR3 sequence is CASSPSTGDPNEQFF.

The rearrangement uses TRBV28 and TRBJ2-7; TCRdb's assignment of TRBD2 cannot be checked, as there is no DNA. The CDR3 has 15 amino acids. Germline lookup yields CDR1 MDHEN and CDR2 SYDVKM. The CDR3 loop is CASSLAGIVIYEQYF.

The V gene is TRBV9, the J gene TRBJ2-5; TCRdb calls TRBD1, which cannot be checked without DNA. The germline V gene encodes CDR1 SGDLS and CDR2 YYNGEE. The CDR3 is made up of 17 amino acids. The CDR3 spells CASSSSGGGGWQETQYF.

The gene calls are TRBV9 and TRBJ2-1; lacking DNA, the TRBD1 call made by TCRdb goes unchecked. The germline V gene has CDR1 SGDLS and CDR2 YYNGEE. The CDR3 has 14 amino acids. CDR3 loop: CASSVAGVEDEQFF.

The chain uses TRBV9 and TRBJ2-7; TCRdb picks TRBD2, but there is no DNA to check that call. The CDR3 totals 17 residues. Germline V gene lookup returns CDR1 SGDLS and CDR2 YYNGEE. The CDR3 is CASSVGGSPGPGYEQYF.

The rearrangement links TRBV5-1 to TRBJ2-7. The CDR3 totals 14 residues. CDR1 and CDR2 from the germline V gene are SGHRS and YFSETQ. CDR3 loop: CASSLVGSWFEQYF. Combining the CDR3 with reference TRBV5-1 and TRBJ2-7 gives the whole variable domain KAGVTQTPRYLIKTRGQQVTLSCSPISGHRSVSWYQQTPGQGLQFLFEYFSETQRNKGNFPGRFSGRQFSNSRSEMNVSTLELGDSALYLCASSLVGSWFEQYFGPGTRLTVT.

V and J are TRBV9 and TRBJ1-4; TCRdb outputs TRBD1, but without DNA this stays unchecked. Germline assignment: CDR1 SGDLS and CDR2 YYNGEE. This CDR3 comprises 14 residues. CDR3 protein: CASSSGERDEKLFF.

The rearrangement uses TRBV7-8 and TRBJ1-4. This CDR3 contains 14 residues. Germline-derived CDR1 and CDR2 are SGHVS and FQNEAQ. CDR3 loop: CASSLAAGPEKLFF.

This chain connects TRBV13 to TRBJ2-1; TCRdb reports TRBD2, a call that lacks DNA to check it against. The CDR3 covers 16 residues. Germline V gene sequence: CDR1 PRHDT, CDR2 FYEKMQ (reference sequence). CDR3 loop: CASIDLAGSVENEQFF.

The rearrangement uses TRBV24-1 and TRBJ2-1; the D gene TCRdb calls, TRBD1, cannot be checked with no DNA. The germline CDR1 and CDR2 sequences are KGHDR and SFDVKD. There are 14 residues in the CDR3. CDR3 loop: CATSEGQGANEQFF.

V usage is TRBV5-5 and J usage is TRBJ2-1; TCRdb's D gene call, TRBD1, goes unchecked for lack of DNA. CDR3 length: 18 amino acids. Germline loops: CDR1 SGHKS, CDR2 YYEKEE (reference sequence). CDR3 amino acids: CASSELGGVIGYNNEQFF.

The V gene is TRBV25-1, the J gene TRBJ2-6; the D call of TRBD1 rests on TCRdb alone, since no DNA is present to check it. From germline, CDR1 is MGHDK and CDR2 SYGVNS. The CDR3 sequence is 17 residues long. CDR3 sequence: CASSEAQGFFGANVLTF.

This chain joins TRBV5-1 and TRBJ2-7. This CDR3 spans 13 amino acids. Germline V gene data show CDR1 as SGHRS and CDR2 as YFSETQ. The CDR3 reads CASSLSQTYEQYF.

The J gene is TRBJ2-7, the V gene TRBV11-2; the TCRdb call, TRBD2, lacks DNA for checking. The CDR3 contains 19 residues. The germline CDR1 and CDR2 sequences are SGHAT and FQNNGV. This CDR3 is CASSSSLLAGVVQSYEQYF.

This chain uses TRBV7-8 with TRBJ2-2; the TCRdb call, TRBD2, lacks DNA for checking. Per germline, CDR1 SGHVS and CDR2 FQNEAQ. The CDR3 sequence is 16 residues long. The CDR3 here is CASTTLGSGDGGELFF. Complete variable domain (other parts from reference TRBV7-8 and TRBJ2-2): GAGVSQSPRYKVAKRGQDVALRCDPISGHVSLFWYQQALGQGPEFLTYFQNEAQLDKSGLPSDRFFAERPEGSVSTLKIQRTQQEDSAVYLCASTTLGSGDGGELFFGEGSRLTVL.

The chain couples TRBV15 to TRBJ2-1; the D call from TCRdb, TRBD2, cannot be confirmed without DNA. Germline-derived CDR1 and CDR2 are LNHNV and YYDKDF (reference sequence). The CDR3 loop spans 16 amino acids. CDR3 protein: CATSRAGLAGYNEQFF.

V and J are TRBV24-1 and TRBJ2-1; TCRdb selects TRBD2, and the lack of DNA leaves this call unchecked. CDR3 length: 17 amino acids. CDR1 and CDR2 (germline): KGHDR, SFDVKD. The CDR3 reads CATSDFPLAGGPPKQFF.

CDR3 loop: CASSYGEMDEQYF. This chain links TRBV6-2 or TRBV6-3 with TRBJ2-7. The CDR3 is made up of 13 amino acids. Germline V gene sequence: CDR1 MNHEY, CDR2 SVGEGT.

J is TRBJ2-2 and V is TRBV7-8; TCRdb indicates TRBD1, and absent DNA this call remains unverified. The CDR3 contains 15 residues. The V gene's germline CDR1 is SGHVS and CDR2 FQNEAQ. This CDR3 reads CASSSSGGYTGELFF.

This chain joins TRBV5-1 and TRBJ2-3. From germline, CDR1 is SGHRS and CDR2 YFSETQ. This CDR3 has 17 amino acids. The CDR3 sequence: CASSYSRDRMSTDTQYF.

CDR3 loop: CASIKSDGRNTGELFF. The rearrangement uses TRBV12-3 or TRBV12-4 and TRBJ2-2; TCRdb returns TRBD2, unconfirmable since there is no DNA. The CDR3 loop spans 16 amino acids.

The chain couples TRBV4-1 to TRBJ1-1; the D call of TRBD1 rests on TCRdb alone, since no DNA is present to check it. This CDR3 comprises 15 residues. CDR1 is MGHRA, CDR2 YSYEKL, per germline. The chain's CDR3 is CASSQAGGENTEAFF.

The chain couples TRBV5-1 to TRBJ2-2. Germline V CDR1 and CDR2: SGHRS, YFSETQ. There are 13 residues in the CDR3. The CDR3 spells CASSALNTGELFF.

The chain links TRBV29-1 to TRBJ2-1; with no DNA, the TCRdb D assignment of TRBD1 cannot be verified. CDR1 is SQVTM, CDR2 ANQGSEA, per germline. The CDR3 loop spans 12 amino acids. CDR3 in amino acids: CSDQGVYNEQFF.